This TCR beta chain was retrieved from a study of molecular identifiers for immune sequencing clone quantification. General study results and limits: Barcode collisions between identical TCR molecules could shrink estimates of highly expanded clone sizes. Jurkat TCR RNA from one cell was spiked into about 1 million naive cells, and it was reportedly detectable there.

Naive CD8 T cells were sorted, and the gate applied was CD8+CD4-CCR7+CD45RA+. With regard to this clonotype: Its matching antigen is unknown. Without the conserved terminal phenylalanine or tryptophan, this CDR3 likely stems from a read error.

Library preparation followed earlier protocols using designated TCR primers. A single record per CDR3 protein comes from TCRdb applying MiXCR to the PCR reads. The sample has under 800,000 distinct CDR3 sequences, less than 30% seen once; the top ten hold 0.7% to 0.95%. The CDR3 runs 13 residues. The germline CDR1 and CDR2 sequences are MDHEN and SYDVKM. Trimming took off 2 bases at V and 3 bases at J, with 7 bases between the two ends. The clonotype comes from a human donor in good health. Some libraries in this study had Jurkat cell RNA spiked in. J is TRBJ1-2 and V is TRBV28; D uncertain. The specimen was naive CD8+ T cells from blood, with Jurkat cell RNA spiked in. Subset described: FACS-sorted CD8+CD4-CCR7+CD45RA+ naive T cells. CDR3 amino acids: CASSLRADYGYTL. CDR3 coding DNA: TGTGCCAGCAGTTTACGGGCTGACTATGGCTACACCCTC.